Detailed here is one T cell receptor (beta chain). The PCR employed 60 Vbeta primers together with 13 Jbeta primers. TCRdb keeps only in-frame clones here, not all; method: immunoSEQ multiplex PCR. This sample has under 150,000 clones, with under 80% found just once. V was clipped by 5 bases and J by 4 bases; unmatched bases: 5. Germline V gene lookup returns CDR1 SGHRS and CDR2 YFSETQ. The CDR3 runs to 14 residues. The sample originates from a study of cytomegalovirus exposure and HLA in healthy donors. Overall study: HLA-typed donors were the source of tens of millions of unique TCRs held in an early data release.

The sequenced sample was PBMCs. The sequence was collected from a middle-aged woman in good health and CMV-seropositive. This chain links TRBV5-1 with TRBJ2-2, with 7 nucleotides matching TRBD2. The CDR3 region is CASSWGGPTGELFF. The CDR3 region has the DNA TGCGCCAGCAGTTGGGGGGGACCCACCGGGGAGCTGTTTTTT.